This TCR beta chain was sequenced during a study of cytomegalovirus exposure and HLA in healthy donors. Whole-study context: It was reported in a later analysis that the approximately 120 validation repertoires used the same platform as the 500 to 700 first-cohort repertoires.

Using immunoSEQ multiplex PCR, the repertoire was profiled, and TCRdb retains in-frame clones only, with some absent. The sample yields some 210,000 clones, 75% to 90% seen once. Only a few counts were recorded for this clone. Germline-derived CDR1 and CDR2 are SGHRS and YFSETQ. The CDR3 is 12 residues long. Trimming took 4 bases from V and 3 from J, leaving 7 bases between them. This clonotype originated in a woman between 18 and 30 years old in good health and CMV-seronegative. The material sequenced was PBMCs. The chain recombines TRBV5-1 with TRBJ1-1; D is perhaps TRBD1 (6 bases). The CDR3 DNA is TGCGCCAGCAGCGCAGGGGACACTGAAGCTTTCTTT. It encodes CASSAGDTEAFF.